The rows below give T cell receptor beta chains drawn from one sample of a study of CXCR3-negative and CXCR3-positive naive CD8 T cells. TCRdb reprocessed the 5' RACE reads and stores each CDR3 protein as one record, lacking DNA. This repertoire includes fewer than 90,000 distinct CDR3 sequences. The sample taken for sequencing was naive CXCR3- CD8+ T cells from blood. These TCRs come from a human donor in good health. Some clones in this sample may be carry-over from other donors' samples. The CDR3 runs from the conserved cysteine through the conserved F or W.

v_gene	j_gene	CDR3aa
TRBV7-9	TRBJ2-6	CASSSNSGANVLTF
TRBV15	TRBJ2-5	CATGTDRGETQYF
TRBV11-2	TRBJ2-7	CASSLDLGGHEQYF
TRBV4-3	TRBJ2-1	CASSSHHSRTYNEQFF
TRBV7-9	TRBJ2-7	CASSSTDVSDPSYEQYF
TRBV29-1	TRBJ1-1	CSVAPTGGNTEAFF
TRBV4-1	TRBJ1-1	CASSPWDRESEAFF
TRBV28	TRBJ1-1	CASSSNRGFGTEAFF
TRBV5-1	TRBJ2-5	CASSPRGRPPQETQYF
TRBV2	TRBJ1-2	CASTQGPGEYYTF
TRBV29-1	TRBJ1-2	CSVDDVGNGYTF
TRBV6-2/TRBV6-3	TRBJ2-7	CASSYSKVGPISYEQYF
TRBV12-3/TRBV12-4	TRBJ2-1	CASTLGRPGPTFSSYNEQFF
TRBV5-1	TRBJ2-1	CASSLESGGEQFF
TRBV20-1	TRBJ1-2	CSALRVSNYGYTF